The clone carrying this TCR beta chain appeared once. This specimen belongs to a study of shared clonotypes between healthy human individuals. Using immunoSEQ multiplex PCR, the repertoire was profiled, and TCRdb retains in-frame clones only, with some absent. The sample lists some 1,100,000 clones, around three quarters occurring once. Germline CDR1 and CDR2: MNHNS and SASEGT. The V and J ends lost 4 bases and 2 bases respectively, with 15 bases between them. The CDR3 sequence is 15 residues long. The material sequenced was memory CD4+ T cells from PBMCs. Subset defined: CD45RA-negative fraction. V is TRBV6-1 and J is TRBJ2-7, with a tentative D call TRBD2 (6 bases). This receptor was obtained from a man aged 18 to 30 in good health. Some clones in this sample may be carry-over from other donors' samples. Here the CDR3 reads CASSVAGPLPYEQYF. The CDR3 nucleotides are TGTGCCAGCAGTGTTGCGGGACCCCTGCCCTACGAGCAGTACTTC.